What follows are 15 T cell receptor beta chains derived from one specimen sequenced in a study of T-cell reconstitution after alpha-beta-depleted transplantation in children. Unique molecular identifiers were incorporated into the prepared TCRbeta library. TCRdb re-derived calls from the PCR reads in MiXCR, one entry per CDR3 protein. The sample holds 250,000 to 300,000 distinct CDR3 sequences, 10% seen once. The sample consisted of PBMCs, taken before TCRalphabeta/CD19-depleted stem cell transplant. The receptors here all came from a boy younger than two with acute myeloid leukemia, due to receive a stem cell transplant.

V gene TRBV20-1 combines with J gene TRBJ2-3; D is possibly TRBD2 (5 bases). V was cut by 3 bases and J by 2 bases, with 15 bases left in between. CDR1 is DFQATT and CDR2 is SNEGSKA in the germline V gene (reference sequence). The CDR3 is 15 residues long. This CDR3 is CSASHTSGTTDTQYF. As DNA, the CDR3 is TGCAGTGCTAGTCACACTAGTGGTACCACAGATACGCAGTATTTT.

This clonotype was detected ten times or more. This sequence joins TRBV4-2 and TRBJ2-1; D unclear. The CDR3 is 14 amino acids. The germline CDR1 and CDR2 sequences are LGHNA and YNFKEQ. V lost 4 bases, J lost 0 bases, and 7 bases lay in between. CDR3 region: CASSLLGSYNEQFF. The CDR3 nucleotides are TGTGCCAGCAGCCTCCTGGGCTCCTACAATGAGCAGTTCTTC.

This clonotype was seen ten or more times. V and J are TRBV20-1 and TRBJ1-5, with D unclear. The germline gives CDR1 DFQATT, CDR2 SNEGSKA (reference sequence). The CDR3 runs 16 residues. V gave up 0 bases and J gave up 2 bases, with 14 bases separating them. CDR3 residues: CSARDMAGYGNQPQHF. Here the CDR3 DNA reads TGCAGTGCTAGAGATATGGCGGGGTACGGCAATCAGCCCCAGCATTTT.

This clonotype was detected many times. The genes are TRBV11-3 and TRBJ2-7; the D is unclear. CDR1 is SGHNT, CDR2 YENEEA, per germline. Deletions cut 4 bases from V and 2 bases from J, with 15 bases between. The CDR3 covers 15 residues. The CDR3 loop is CASSSDLSVTYEQYF. As DNA, the CDR3 is TGTGCCAGCAGCTCAGATCTCAGCGTTACCTACGAGCAGTACTTC.

This clonotype was observed at least ten times. This chain connects TRBV3-1 to TRBJ2-1; D is perhaps TRBD2 (6 bases). The CDR3 extends over 15 amino acids. Germline V gene lookup returns CDR1 LGHDT and CDR2 YNNKEL (reference sequence). Trimming left V 0 bases short and J 13 bases short, with 19 bases between. CDR3 sequence reads: CASSQEGGAEVGQFF. The CDR3 bases are TGTGCCAGCAGCCAAGAGGGGGGTGCCGAGGTGGGCCAGTTCTTC.

This clonotype was recorded many times. The chain uses TRBV25-1 and TRBJ1-2; D perhaps matches TRBD1 (6 bases). The CDR3 spans 15 residues. Trimming left V 0 bases short and J 6 bases short, with 14 bases between. Germline V gene lookup returns CDR1 MGHDK and CDR2 SYGVNS. The CDR3 DNA sequence: TGTGCCAGCAGTGAATATCGCGGGGGCGCCGATGGCTACACCTTC. It encodes CASSEYRGGADGYTF.

This chain connects TRBV30 to TRBJ2-3; 12 positions match TRBD2. After removal of 0 bases from V and 4 bases from J, the junction contained 2 bases not matched to a gene. This CDR3 is built from 15 residues. The germline V gene encodes CDR1 GTSNPN and CDR2 SVGIG (reference sequence). CDR3 residues: CAWSVLAGGADTQYF. The CDR3 coding sequence is TGTGCCTGGAGTGTACTAGCGGGGGGCGCAGATACGCAGTATTTT.

This clonotype was found a few times. The J gene is TRBJ2-2, the V gene TRBV7-2; D not resolved. Trimming took off 1 base at V and 4 bases at J, with 10 bases between the two ends. This CDR3 is 15 amino acids long. Germline lookup yields CDR1 SGHTA and CDR2 FQGNSA. CDR3 loop: CASSLGPWGTGELFF. The CDR3 DNA follows: TGTGCCAGCAGCTTAGGGCCATGGGGCACCGGGGAGCTGTTTTTT.

This clonotype showed up many times. Its ends do not fully match the called genes, so a read error is possible. The chain joins TRBV7-2 to TRBJ1-5; D ambiguous. Germline CDR1 and CDR2: SGHTA and FQGNSA. CDR3 size: 13 residues. In DNA form, the CDR3 reads TGCGCCAGCAGCTTGGCTTTAAATCAGCCCCAGCATTTT. Encoded protein: CASSLALNQPQHF. The entire variable domain, with the rest obtained from reference TRBV7-2 and TRBJ1-5, is as follows: GAGVSQSPSNKVTEKGKDVELRCDPISGHTALYWYRQSLGQGLEFLIYFQGNSAPDKSGLPSDRFSAERTGGSVSTLTIQRTQQEDSAVYLCASSLALNQPQHFGDGTRLSIL.

This clonotype was detected only a few times. V usage is TRBV20-1 and J usage is TRBJ1-2, with D uncertain. Trimming took off 3 bases at V and 8 bases at J, with 13 bases between the two ends. Germline V gene sequence: CDR1 DFQATT, CDR2 SNEGSKA (reference sequence). The CDR3 is 12 amino acids. CDR3 amino acids: CSASFEAGGYTF. The CDR3 DNA reads as TGCAGTGCTAGTTTTGAGGCGGGGGGCTACACCTTC.

The gene calls are TRBV28 and TRBJ1-6; D unresolved. CDR3 length equals 14 residues. The V end lost 5 bases, the J end lost 6 bases, and 11 bases lay between the germline ends. Per the germline V gene, CDR1 is MDHEN and CDR2 is SYDVKM. CDR3 nucleotides: TGTGCCAGCAGTCTCACCGCGATTAATTCACCCCTCCACTTT. This sequence encodes CASSLTAINSPLHF.

This clonotype was picked up many times. This chain links TRBV4-1 with TRBJ2-7, with unresolved D. From germline, CDR1 is MGHRA and CDR2 YSYEKL. Deletions cut 0 bases from V and 1 base from J, with 10 bases between. The CDR3 runs to 15 residues. DNA of the CDR3: TGCGCCAGCAGCCAAGAATGGCAGGAGTCCTACGAGCAGTACTTC. This translates into CASSQEWQESYEQYF.

This clonotype was counted between two and nine times. V is TRBV7-3 and J is TRBJ2-3, with 11 nucleotides matching TRBD2. The V and J ends lost 5 bases and 3 bases, in that order; junction bases with no gene match: 10. This CDR3 has 17 amino acids. Germline assignment: CDR1 SGHTA and CDR2 FQGTGA. The CDR3 loop is CASSLQPGTSGTDTQYF. The CDR3 DNA reads TGTGCCAGCAGCCTCCAGCCCGGGACTAGCGGTACAGATACGCAGTATTTT.

This clonotype came up many times. The chain is built from TRBV9 and TRBJ1-3; D gene uncertain. Germline V gene data show CDR1 as SGDLS and CDR2 as YYNGEE. Trimming removed 0 bases at V and 7 bases at J, with 11 bases between. The length of the CDR3 is 14 residues. The CDR3 DNA sequence: TGTGCCAGCAGCGTAGCTACCGGGCCTAACACCATATATTTT. It translates to CASSVATGPNTIYF.

This clonotype was recorded a few times. V and J are TRBV5-5 and TRBJ2-7, with D tentatively TRBD2 (6 bases). The germline V and J ends were trimmed by 0 bases and 2 bases, with 12 bases remaining between them. This CDR3 spans 15 amino acids. Germline CDR1 is SGHKS and CDR2 is YYEKEE (reference sequence). As DNA, the CDR3 is TGTGCCAGCAGCTTGGTTGGAGGGGAGACCTACGAGCAGTACTTC. Translated, it gives CASSLVGGETYEQYF.